This T cell receptor beta chain was captured in a study of T-cell memory formation after mild COVID-19. TCRdb reprocessed the 5' RACE reads via MiXCR and lists one record per CDR3 protein. This sample has 280,000 or so distinct CDR3 sequences, with roughly 17% found just once. The CDR3 is made up of 14 amino acids. Looked up from germline, CDR1 is SGHAT and CDR2 is FQNNGV. V lost 2 bases and J lost 9, with 11 bases in between. The chain employs TRBV11-2 and TRBJ1-6, with a weak D call TRBD1 (5 bases). Material: PBMCs or a T cell subset sorted from them (not recorded which). This sequence originates from a man younger than 30 who had mild COVID-19 (a few samples of this study predate the infection). Cell type and time point are not known. Written as DNA, the CDR3 is TGTGCCAGCAGCTTATATAGGGGCGGTTCACCCCTCCACTTT. It codes for CASSLYRGGSPLHF.